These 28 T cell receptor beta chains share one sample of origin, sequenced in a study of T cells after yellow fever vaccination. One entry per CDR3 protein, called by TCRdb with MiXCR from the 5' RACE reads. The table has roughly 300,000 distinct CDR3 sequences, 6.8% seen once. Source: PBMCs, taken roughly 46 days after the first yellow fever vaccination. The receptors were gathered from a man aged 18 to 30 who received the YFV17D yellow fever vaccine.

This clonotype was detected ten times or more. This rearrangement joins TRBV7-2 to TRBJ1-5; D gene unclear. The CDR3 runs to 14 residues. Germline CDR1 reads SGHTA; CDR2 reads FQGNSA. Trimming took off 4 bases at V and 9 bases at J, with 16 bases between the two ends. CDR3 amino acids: CASSSPNSLLPQHF. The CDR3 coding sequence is TGTGCCAGCAGCTCCCCAAACAGCTTACTGCCCCAGCATTTT.

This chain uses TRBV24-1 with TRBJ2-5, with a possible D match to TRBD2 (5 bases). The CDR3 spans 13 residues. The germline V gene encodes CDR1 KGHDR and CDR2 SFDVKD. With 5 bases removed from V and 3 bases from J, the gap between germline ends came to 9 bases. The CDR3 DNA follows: TGTGCCACCAGTGGTGCGGGTGAAGAGACCCAGTACTTC. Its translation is CATSGAGEETQYF.

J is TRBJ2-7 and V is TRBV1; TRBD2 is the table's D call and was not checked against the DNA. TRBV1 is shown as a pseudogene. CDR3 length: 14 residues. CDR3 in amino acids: CTSSRGLVPYEQYF. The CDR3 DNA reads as TGCACCAGCAGCCGAGGCCTAGTCCCCTACGAGCAGTACTTC.

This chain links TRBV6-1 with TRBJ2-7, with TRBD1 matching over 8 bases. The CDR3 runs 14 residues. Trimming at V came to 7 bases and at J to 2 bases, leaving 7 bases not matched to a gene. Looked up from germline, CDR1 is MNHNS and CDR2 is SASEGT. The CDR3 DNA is TGTGCCAGCACCTCGGGACAGGTCCCCTACGAGCAGTACTTC. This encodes CASTSGQVPYEQYF.

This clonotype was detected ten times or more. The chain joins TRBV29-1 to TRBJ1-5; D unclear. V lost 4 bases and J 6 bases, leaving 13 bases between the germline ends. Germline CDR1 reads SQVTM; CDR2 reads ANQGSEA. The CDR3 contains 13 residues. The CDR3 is CSVGEGPGQPQHF. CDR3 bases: TGCAGCGTTGGAGAAGGGCCAGGTCAGCCCCAGCATTTT.

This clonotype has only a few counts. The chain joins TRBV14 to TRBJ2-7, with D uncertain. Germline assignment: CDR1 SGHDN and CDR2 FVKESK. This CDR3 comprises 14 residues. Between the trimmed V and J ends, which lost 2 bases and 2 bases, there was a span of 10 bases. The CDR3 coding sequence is TGTGCCAGCAGCCAACTCGGCGGAACCTACGAGCAGTACTTC. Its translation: CASSQLGGTYEQYF.

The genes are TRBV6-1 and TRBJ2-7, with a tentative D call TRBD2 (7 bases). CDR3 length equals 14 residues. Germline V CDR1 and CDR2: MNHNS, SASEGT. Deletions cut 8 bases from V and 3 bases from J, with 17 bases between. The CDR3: CASERGGGIYEQYF. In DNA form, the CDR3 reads TGTGCCAGCGAGAGAGGGGGGGGTATCTACGAGCAGTACTTC.

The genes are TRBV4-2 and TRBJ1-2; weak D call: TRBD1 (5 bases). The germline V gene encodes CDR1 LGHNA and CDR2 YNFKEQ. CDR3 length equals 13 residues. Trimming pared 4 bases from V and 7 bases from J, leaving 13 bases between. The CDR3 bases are TGTGCCAGCAGCCCTATGGGGCTGGGTGGCTACACCTTC. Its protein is CASSPMGLGGYTF.

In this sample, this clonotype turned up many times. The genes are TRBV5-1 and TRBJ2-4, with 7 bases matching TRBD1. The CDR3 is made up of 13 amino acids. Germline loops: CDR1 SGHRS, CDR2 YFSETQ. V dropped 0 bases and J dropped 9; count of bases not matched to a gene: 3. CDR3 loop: CASSLDRGSIQYF. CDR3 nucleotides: TGCGCCAGCAGCTTGGACAGGGGAAGCATTCAGTACTTC.

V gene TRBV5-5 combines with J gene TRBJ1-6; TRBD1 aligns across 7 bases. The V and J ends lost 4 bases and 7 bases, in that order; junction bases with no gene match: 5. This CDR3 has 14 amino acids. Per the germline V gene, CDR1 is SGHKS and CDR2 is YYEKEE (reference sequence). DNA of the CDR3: TGTGCCAGCAGCCCGGGACAGACCAATTCACCCCTCCACTTT. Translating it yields CASSPGQTNSPLHF.

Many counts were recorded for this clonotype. The CDR3 spells CASSVVGDPNTGELFF. CDR3 bases: TGTGCCAGCAGCGTAGTGGGGGACCCGAACACCGGGGAGCTGTTTTTT. The V gene is TRBV9, the J gene TRBJ2-2; D possibly matches TRBD1 or TRBD2 (5 bases each). The CDR3 extends over 16 amino acids. Germline assignment: CDR1 SGDLS and CDR2 YYNGEE. The ends were cut back, 0 bases at V and 0 bases at J, with 9 bases in the middle.

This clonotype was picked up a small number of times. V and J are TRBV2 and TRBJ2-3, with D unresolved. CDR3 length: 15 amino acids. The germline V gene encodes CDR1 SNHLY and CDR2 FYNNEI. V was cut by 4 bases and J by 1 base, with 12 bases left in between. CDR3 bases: TGTGCCAGCAGTGCGGTCCCGGTTGGCACAGATACGCAGTATTTT. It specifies CASSAVPVGTDTQYF.

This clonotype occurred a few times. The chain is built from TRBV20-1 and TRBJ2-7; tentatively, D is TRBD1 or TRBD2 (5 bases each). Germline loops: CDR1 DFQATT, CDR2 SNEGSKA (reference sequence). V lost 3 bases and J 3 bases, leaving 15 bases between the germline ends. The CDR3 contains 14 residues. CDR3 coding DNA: TGCAGTGCTAGCCCAGAGGGGACCCTCTACGAGCAGTACGTC. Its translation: CSASPEGTLYEQYV.

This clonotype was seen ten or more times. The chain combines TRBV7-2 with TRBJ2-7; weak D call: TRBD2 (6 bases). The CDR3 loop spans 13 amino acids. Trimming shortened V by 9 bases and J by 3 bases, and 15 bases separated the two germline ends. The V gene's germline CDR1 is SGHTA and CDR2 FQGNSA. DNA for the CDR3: TGTGCCAGTACCTTTAGCGGATTCTACGAGCAGTACTTC. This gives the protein CASTFSGFYEQYF. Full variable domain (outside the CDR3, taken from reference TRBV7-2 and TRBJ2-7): GAGVSQSPSNKVTEKGKDVELRCDPISGHTALYWYRQSLGQGLEFLIYFQGNSAPDKSGLPSDRFSAERTGGSVSTLTIQRTQQEDSAVYLCASTFSGFYEQYFGPGTRLTVT.

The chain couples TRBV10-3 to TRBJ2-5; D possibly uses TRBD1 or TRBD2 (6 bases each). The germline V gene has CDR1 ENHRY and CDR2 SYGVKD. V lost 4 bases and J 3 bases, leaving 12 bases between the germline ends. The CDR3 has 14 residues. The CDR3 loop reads CAISVEGGKETQYF. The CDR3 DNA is TGTGCCATCAGTGTAGAAGGGGGGAAAGAGACCCAGTACTTC.

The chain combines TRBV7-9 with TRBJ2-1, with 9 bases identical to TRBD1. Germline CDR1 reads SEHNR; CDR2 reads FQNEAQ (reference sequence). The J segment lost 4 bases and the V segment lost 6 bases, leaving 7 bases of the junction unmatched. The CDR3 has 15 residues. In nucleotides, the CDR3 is TGTGCCAGCAGTCTCCGGGACAGGGATTACAATGAGCAGTTCTTC. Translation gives CASSLRDRDYNEQFF. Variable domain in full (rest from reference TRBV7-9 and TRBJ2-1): DTGVSQNPRHKITKRGQNVTFRCDPISEHNRLYWYRQTLGQGPEFLTYFQNEAQLEKSRLLSDRFSAERPKGSFSTLEIQRTEQGDSAMYLCASSLRDRDYNEQFFGPGTRLTVL.

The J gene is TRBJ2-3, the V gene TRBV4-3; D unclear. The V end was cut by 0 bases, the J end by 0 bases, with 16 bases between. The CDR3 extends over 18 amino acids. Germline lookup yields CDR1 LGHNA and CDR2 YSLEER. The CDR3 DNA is TGCGCCAGCAGCCAAGATGTAGAGCTTCTTCAGAGCACAGATACGCAGTATTTT. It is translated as CASSQDVELLQSTDTQYF.

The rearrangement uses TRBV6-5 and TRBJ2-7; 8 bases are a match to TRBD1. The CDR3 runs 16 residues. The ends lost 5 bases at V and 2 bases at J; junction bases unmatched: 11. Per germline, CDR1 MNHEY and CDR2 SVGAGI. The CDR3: CASSTRQGQAPYEQYF. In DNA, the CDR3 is TGTGCCAGCAGTACTAGACAGGGACAGGCGCCCTACGAGCAGTACTTC.

The CDR3: CAIQERRGAGDEQFF. In DNA, the CDR3 is TGTGCCATCCAAGAGCGGCGGGGGGCCGGGGATGAGCAGTTCTTC. The chain employs TRBV10-3 and TRBJ2-1; 8 positions match TRBD2. With 8 bases clipped from V and 8 bases from J, the junction kept 14 bases outside the gene matches. Looked up from germline, CDR1 is ENHRY and CDR2 is SYGVKD. The CDR3 length is 15 residues.

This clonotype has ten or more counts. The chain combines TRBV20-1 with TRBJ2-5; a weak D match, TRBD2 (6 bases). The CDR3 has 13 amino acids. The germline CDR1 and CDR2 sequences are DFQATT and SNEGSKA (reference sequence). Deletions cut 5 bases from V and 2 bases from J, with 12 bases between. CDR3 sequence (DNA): TGCAGTGCTGTTTGGCGGGGTCAAGAGACCCAGTACTTC. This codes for CSAVWRGQETQYF.

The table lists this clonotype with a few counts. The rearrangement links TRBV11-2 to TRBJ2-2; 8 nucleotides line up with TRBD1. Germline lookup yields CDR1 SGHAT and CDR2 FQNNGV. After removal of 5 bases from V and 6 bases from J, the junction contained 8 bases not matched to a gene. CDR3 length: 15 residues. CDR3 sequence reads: CASSPGTGAPGELFF. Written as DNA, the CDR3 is TGTGCCAGCAGCCCCGGGACAGGAGCTCCCGGGGAGCTGTTTTTT. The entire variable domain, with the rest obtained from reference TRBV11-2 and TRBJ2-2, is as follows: EAGVAQSPRYKIIEKRQSVAFWCNPISGHATLYWYQQILGQGPKLLIQFQNNGVVDDSQLPKDRFSAERLKGVDSTLKIQPAKLEDSAVYLCASSPGTGAPGELFFGEGSRLTVL.

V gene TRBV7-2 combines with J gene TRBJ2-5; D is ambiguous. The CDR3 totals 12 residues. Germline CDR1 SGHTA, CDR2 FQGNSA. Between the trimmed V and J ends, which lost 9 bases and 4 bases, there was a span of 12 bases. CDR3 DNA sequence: TGTGCCAGAAGCCCTCACGGAGAGACCCAGTACTTC. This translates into CARSPHGETQYF.

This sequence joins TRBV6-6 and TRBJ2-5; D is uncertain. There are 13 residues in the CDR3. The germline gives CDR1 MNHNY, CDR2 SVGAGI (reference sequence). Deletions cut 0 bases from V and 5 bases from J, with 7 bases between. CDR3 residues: CASSYSGSETQYF. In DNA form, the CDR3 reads TGTGCCAGCAGTTACTCAGGGTCGGAGACCCAGTACTTC.

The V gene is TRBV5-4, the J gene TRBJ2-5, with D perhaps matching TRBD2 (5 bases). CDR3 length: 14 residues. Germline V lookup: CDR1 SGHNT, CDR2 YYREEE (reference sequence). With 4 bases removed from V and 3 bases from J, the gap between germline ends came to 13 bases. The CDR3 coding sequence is TGTGCCAGCAGCCCCCGGTTCGGGGAAGAGACCCAGTACTTC. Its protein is CASSPRFGEETQYF.

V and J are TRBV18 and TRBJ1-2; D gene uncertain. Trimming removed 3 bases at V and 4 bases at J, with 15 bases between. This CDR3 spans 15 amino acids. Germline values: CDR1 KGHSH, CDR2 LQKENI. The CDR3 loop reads CASSPDLASGYGYTF. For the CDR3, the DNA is TGTGCCAGCTCACCGGACCTAGCGAGCGGCTATGGCTACACCTTC.

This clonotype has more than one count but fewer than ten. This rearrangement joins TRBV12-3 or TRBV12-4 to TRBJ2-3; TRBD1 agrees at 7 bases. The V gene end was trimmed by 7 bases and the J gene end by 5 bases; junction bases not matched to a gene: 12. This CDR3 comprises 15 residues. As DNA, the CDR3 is TGTGCCAGCACCACCCTGGGACAGCCTTTAGATACGCAGTATTTT. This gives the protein CASTTLGQPLDTQYF.

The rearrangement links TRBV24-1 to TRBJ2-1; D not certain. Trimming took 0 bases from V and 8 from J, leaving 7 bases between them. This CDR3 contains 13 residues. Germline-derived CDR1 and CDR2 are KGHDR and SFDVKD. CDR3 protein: CATSDLGLDEQFF. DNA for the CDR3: TGTGCCACCAGTGATTTGGGCTTGGATGAGCAGTTCTTC.

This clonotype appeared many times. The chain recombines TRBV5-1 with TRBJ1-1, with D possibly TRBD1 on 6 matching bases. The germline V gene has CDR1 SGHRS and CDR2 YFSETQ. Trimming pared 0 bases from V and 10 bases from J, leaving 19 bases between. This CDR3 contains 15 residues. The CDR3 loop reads CASSLAETGGFVAFF. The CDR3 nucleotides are TGCGCCAGCAGCTTGGCCGAGACAGGCGGCTTTGTAGCTTTCTTT. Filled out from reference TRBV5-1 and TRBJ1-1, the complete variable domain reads KAGVTQTPRYLIKTRGQQVTLSCSPISGHRSVSWYQQTPGQGLQFLFEYFSETQRNKGNFPGRFSGRQFSNSRSEMNVSTLELGDSALYLCASSLAETGGFVAFFGQGTRLTVV.